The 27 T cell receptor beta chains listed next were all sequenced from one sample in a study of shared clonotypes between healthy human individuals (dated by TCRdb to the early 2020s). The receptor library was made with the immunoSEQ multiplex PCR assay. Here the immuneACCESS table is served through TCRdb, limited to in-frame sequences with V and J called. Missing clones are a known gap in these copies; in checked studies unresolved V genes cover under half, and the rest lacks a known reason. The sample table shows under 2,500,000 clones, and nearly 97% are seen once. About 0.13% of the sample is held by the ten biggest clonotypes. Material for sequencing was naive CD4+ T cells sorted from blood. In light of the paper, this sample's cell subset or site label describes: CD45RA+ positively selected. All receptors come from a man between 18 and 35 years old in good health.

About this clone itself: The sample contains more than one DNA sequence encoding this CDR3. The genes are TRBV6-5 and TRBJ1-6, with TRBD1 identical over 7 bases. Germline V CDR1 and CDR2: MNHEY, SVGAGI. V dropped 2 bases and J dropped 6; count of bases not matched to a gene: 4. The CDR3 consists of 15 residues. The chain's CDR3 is CASSYTRQGNSPLHF. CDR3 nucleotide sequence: TGTGCCAGCAGTTACACCCGACAGGGTAATTCACCCCTCCACTTT.

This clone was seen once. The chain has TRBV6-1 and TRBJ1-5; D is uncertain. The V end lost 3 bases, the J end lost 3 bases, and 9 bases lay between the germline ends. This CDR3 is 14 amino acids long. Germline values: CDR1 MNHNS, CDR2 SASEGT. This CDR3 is CASSDRTLNQPQHF. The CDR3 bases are TGTGCCAGCAGTGATCGGACCCTCAATCAGCCCCAGCATTTT.

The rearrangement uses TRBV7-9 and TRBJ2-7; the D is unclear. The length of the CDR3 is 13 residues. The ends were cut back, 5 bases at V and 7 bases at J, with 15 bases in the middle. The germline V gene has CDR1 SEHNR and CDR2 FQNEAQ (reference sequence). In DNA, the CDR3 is TGTGCCAGCAGCGCAGGCGAAGAGAGGGAGCAGTACTTC. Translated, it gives CASSAGEEREQYF.

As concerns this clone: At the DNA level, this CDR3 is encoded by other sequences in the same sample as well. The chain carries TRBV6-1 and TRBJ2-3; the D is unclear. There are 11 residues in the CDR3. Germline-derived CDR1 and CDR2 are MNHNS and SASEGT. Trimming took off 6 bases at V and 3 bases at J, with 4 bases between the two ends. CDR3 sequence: CASSLTDTQYF. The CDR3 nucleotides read TGTGCCAGCAGCCTAACAGATACGCAGTATTTT.

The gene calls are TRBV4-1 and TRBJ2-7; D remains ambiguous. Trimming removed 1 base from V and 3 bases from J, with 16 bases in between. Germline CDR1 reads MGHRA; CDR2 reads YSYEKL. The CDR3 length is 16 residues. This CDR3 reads CASSQASLGEFYEQYF. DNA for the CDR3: TGCGCCAGCAGCCAAGCCTCCTTGGGTGAATTCTACGAGCAGTACTTC.

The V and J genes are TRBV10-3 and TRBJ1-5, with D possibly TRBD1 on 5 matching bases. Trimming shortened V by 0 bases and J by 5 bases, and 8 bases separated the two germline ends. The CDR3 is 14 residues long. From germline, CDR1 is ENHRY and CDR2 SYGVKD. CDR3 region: CAISESVGDQPQHF. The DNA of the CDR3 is TGTGCCATCAGTGAGTCCGTAGGGGATCAGCCCCAGCATTTT.

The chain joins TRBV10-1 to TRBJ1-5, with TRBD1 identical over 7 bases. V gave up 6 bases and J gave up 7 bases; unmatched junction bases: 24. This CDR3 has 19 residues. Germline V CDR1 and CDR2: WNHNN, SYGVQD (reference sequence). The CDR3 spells CASRENRDRYRLVRQPQHF. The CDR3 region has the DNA TGCGCCAGCAGGGAAAACCGGGACAGATATCGACTAGTTCGACAGCCCCAGCATTTT.

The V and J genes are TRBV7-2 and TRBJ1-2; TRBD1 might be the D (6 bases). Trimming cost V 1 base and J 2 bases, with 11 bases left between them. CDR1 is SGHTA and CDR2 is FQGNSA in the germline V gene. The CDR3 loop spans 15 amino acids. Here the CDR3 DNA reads TGTGCCAGCAGCTTAGAACAGGGCGGAAACTATGGCTACACCTTC. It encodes CASSLEQGGNYGYTF.

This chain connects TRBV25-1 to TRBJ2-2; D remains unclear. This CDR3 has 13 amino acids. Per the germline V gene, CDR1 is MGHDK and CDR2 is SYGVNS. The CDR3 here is CSTQMGNTGELFF. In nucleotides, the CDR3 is TGTTCCACACAAATGGGGAACACCGGGGAGCTGTTTTTT.

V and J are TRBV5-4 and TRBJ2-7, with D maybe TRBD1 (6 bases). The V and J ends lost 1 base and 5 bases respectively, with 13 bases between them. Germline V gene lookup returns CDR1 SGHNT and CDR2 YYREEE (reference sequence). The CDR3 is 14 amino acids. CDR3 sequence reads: CASSLRQGFHEQYF. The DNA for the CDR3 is TGTGCCAGCAGCTTGAGGCAGGGGTTCCACGAGCAGTACTTC.

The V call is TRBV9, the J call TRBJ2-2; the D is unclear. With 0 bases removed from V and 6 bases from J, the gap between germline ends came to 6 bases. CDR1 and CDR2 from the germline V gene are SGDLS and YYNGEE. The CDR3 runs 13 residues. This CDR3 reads CASSVELAGELFF. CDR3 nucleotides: TGTGCCAGCAGCGTAGAATTGGCCGGGGAGCTGTTTTTT.

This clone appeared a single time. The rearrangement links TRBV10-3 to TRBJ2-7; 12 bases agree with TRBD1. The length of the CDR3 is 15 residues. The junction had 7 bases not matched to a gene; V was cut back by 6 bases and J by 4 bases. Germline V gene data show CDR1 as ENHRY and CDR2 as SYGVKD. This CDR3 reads CAISQPGQGAYEQYF. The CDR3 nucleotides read TGTGCCATCAGCCAACCGGGACAGGGGGCTTACGAGCAGTACTTC.

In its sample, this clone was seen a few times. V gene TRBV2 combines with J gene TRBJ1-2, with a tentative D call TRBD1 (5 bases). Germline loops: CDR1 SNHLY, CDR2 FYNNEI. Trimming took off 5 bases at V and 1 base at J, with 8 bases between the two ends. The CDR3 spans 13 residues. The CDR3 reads CASSSDSNYGYTF. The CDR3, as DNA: TGTGCCAGCAGTTCAGACAGTAACTATGGCTACACCTTC.

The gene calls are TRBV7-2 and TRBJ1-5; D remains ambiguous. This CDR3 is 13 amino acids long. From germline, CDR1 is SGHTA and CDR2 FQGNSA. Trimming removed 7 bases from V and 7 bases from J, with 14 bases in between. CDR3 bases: TGTGCCAGCACCGTTTCCCCTTCCCAGCCCCAGCATTTT. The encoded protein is CASTVSPSQPQHF. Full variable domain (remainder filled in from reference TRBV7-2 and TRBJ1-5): GAGVSQSPSNKVTEKGKDVELRCDPISGHTALYWYRQSLGQGLEFLIYFQGNSAPDKSGLPSDRFSAERTGGSVSTLTIQRTQQEDSAVYLCASTVSPSQPQHFGDGTRLSIL.

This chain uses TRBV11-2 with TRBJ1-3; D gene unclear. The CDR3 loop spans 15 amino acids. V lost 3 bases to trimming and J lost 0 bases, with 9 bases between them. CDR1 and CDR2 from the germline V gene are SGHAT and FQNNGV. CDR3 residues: CASSLDSLSGNTIYF. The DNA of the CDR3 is TGTGCCAGCAGCTTGGACTCGCTCTCTGGAAACACCATATATTTT.

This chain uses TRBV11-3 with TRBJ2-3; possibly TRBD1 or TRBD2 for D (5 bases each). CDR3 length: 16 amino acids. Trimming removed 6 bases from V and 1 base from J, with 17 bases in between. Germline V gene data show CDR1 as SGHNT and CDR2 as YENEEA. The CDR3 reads CASSSGAAVGTDTQYF. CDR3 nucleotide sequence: TGTGCCAGCAGTTCCGGGGCCGCCGTGGGCACAGATACGCAGTATTTT.

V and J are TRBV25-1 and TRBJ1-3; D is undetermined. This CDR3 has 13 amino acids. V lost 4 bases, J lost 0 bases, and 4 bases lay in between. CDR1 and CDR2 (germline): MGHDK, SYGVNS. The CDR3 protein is CASSASSGNTIYF. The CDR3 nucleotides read TGTGCCAGCAGTGCCAGCTCTGGAAACACCATATATTTT.

CDR3 protein: CASSPGTSGYTF. DNA for the CDR3: TGTGCCAGCAGCCCAGGGACGTCTGGCTACACCTTC. The chain links TRBV9 to TRBJ1-2; possible D gene TRBD1, 5 bases. V dropped 4 bases and J dropped 7 bases, with 11 bases sitting between them. CDR1 and CDR2 (germline): SGDLS, YYNGEE. The CDR3 sequence is 12 residues long.

CDR3 loop: CATSSPDADSYEQYF. CDR3 sequence (DNA): TGTGCCACCAGCTCCCCGGACGCCGACTCCTACGAGCAGTACTTC. The chain recombines TRBV15 with TRBJ2-7; D uncertain. Deletions cut 5 bases from V and 0 bases from J, with 14 bases between. Germline V gives CDR1 LNHNV, CDR2 YYDKDF (reference sequence). The length of the CDR3 is 15 residues.

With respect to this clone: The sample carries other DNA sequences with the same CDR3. The CDR3, as DNA: TGTGCCATCACGACGGACTATAATTCACCCCTCCACTTT. Its translation: CAITTDYNSPLHF. This rearrangement joins TRBV10-3 to TRBJ1-6; D unresolved. The CDR3 totals 13 residues. Germline values: CDR1 ENHRY, CDR2 SYGVKD. Trimming removed 7 bases at V and 3 bases at J, with 7 bases between.

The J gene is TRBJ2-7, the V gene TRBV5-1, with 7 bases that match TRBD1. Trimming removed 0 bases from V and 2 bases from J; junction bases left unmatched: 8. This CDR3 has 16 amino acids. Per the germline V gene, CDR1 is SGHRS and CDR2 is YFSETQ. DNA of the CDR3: TGCGCCAGCAGCTTGGAAACAGGGGCCCCGGCCTACGAGCAGTACTTC. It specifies CASSLETGAPAYEQYF.

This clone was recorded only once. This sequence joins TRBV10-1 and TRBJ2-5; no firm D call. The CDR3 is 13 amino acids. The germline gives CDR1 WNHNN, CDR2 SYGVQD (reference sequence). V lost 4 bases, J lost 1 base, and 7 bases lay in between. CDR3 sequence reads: CASSGTRQETQYF. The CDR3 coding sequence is TGCGCCAGCAGTGGGACCCGCCAAGAGACCCAGTACTTC.

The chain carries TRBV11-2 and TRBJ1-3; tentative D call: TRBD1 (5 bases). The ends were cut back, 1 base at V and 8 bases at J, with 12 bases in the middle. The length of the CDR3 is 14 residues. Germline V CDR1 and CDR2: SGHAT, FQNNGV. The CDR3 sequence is CASSLGGRGDTIYF. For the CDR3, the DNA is TGTGCCAGCAGCTTAGGTGGCCGAGGGGACACCATATATTTT.

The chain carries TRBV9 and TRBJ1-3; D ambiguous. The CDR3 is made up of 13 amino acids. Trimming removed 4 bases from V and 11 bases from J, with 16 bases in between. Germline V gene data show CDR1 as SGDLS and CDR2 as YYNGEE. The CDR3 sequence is CASSSFGHNPIYF. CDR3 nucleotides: TGTGCCAGCAGCTCATTCGGCCACAATCCCATATATTTT.

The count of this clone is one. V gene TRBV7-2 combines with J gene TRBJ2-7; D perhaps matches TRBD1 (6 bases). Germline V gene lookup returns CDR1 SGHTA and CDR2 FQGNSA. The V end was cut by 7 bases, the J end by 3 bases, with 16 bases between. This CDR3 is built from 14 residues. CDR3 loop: CASKPNREFYEQYF. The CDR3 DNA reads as TGTGCCAGCAAACCGAACAGGGAGTTCTACGAGCAGTACTTC. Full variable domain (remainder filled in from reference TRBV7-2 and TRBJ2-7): GAGVSQSPSNKVTEKGKDVELRCDPISGHTALYWYRQSLGQGLEFLIYFQGNSAPDKSGLPSDRFSAERTGGSVSTLTIQRTQQEDSAVYLCASKPNREFYEQYFGPGTRLTVT.

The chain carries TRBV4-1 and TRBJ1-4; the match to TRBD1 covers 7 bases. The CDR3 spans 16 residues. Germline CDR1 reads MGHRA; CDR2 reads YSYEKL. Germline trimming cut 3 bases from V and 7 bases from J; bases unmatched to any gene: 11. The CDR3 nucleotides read TGCGCCAGCAGCCAGGAGGGGGCGGGGAGAGGTGAAAAACTGTTTTTT. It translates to CASSQEGAGRGEKLFF.

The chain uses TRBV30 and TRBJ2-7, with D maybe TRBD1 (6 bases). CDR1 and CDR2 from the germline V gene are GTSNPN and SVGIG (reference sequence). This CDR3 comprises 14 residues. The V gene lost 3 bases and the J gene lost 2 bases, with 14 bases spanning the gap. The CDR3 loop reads CAWSPRTEAYEQYF. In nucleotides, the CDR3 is TGTGCCTGGAGCCCCCGGACAGAAGCCTACGAGCAGTACTTC.